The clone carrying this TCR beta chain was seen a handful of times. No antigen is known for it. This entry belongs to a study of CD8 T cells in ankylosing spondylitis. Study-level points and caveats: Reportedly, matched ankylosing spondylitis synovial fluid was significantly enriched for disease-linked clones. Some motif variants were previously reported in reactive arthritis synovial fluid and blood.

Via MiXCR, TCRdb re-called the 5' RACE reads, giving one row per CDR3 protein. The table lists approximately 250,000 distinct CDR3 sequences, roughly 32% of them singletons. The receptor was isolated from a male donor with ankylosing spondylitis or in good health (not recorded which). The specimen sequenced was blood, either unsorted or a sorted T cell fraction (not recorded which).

The CDR3 sequence: CATHNGNEQFF. The CDR3, as DNA: TGCGCCACCCATAATGGCAATGAGCAGTTCTTC. The rearrangement joins TRBV5-1 to TRBJ2-1; D remains unclear. CDR1 and CDR2 (germline): SGHRS, YFSETQ. This CDR3 has 11 residues. The V end was cut by 9 bases, the J end by 6 bases, with 10 bases between.